This TCR beta chain was captured in a study of metastatic and nonmetastatic thyroid tumors. Study information: Repertoires of blood and of tissue (tumor or nodule) from malignant and benign thyroid patients were compared. Findings and limits, study-wide: The study reportedly found significantly higher TCR beta diversity in malignant thyroid tumors than benign nodules, in blood and tumor.

With regard to this clone: Its cognate antigen is unknown. The junction departs from the called germline gene at one end, perhaps through a read error.

Original analysis: The study took CDR3 differences across clinicopathological groups and made a distant-metastasis classifier for papillary thyroid cancer from them. TCRdb reanalyzed the PCR reads via MiXCR. The V and J calls were determined by TCRdb, not by the authors. This sample carries 15,000 to 20,000 clones, roughly a quarter of them seen once, and the ten largest clones take 7.5%. All patients were untreated before thyroid surgery. CDR1 and CDR2 (germline): SNHLY, FYNNEI. The CDR3 is made up of 17 amino acids. Sequences were obtained from adjacent normal tissue. The V call is TRBV2, the J call TRBJ2-2; TRBD2 aligns across 10 bases. The source is a female donor with papillary thyroid cancer or a benign thyroid nodule (not recorded which). Some clones in this sample may be carry-over from other donors' samples. CDR3 amino acids: CASSVLAGVPGTGELFF. CDR3 sequence (DNA): TGTGCCAGCAGTGTGCTAGCGGGAGTGCCGGGCACCGGTGAGCTGTTTTTT.